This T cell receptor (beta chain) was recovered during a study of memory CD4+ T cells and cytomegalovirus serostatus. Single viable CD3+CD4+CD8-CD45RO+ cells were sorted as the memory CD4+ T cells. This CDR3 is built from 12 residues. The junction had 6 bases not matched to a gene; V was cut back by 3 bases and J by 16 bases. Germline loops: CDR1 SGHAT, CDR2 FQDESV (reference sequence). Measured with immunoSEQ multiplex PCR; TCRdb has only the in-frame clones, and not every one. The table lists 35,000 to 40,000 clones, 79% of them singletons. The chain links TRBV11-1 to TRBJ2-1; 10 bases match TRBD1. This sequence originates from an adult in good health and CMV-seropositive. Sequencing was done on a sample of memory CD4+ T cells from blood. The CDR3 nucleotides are TGTGCCAGCAGCTTTGGGGGACAGGGGCAATTCTTC. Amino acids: CASSFGGQGQFF.